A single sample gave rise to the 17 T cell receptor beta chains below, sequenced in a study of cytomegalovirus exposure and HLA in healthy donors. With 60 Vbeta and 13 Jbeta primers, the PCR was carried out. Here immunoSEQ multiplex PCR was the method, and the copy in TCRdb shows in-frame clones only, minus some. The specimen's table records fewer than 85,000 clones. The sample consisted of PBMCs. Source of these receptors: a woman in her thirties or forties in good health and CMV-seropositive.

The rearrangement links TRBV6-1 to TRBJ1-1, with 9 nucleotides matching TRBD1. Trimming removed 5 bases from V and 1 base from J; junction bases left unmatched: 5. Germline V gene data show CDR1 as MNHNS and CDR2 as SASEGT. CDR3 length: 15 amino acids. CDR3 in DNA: TGTGCCAGCAGTTCAACAGGGGGCGGGAACACTGAAGCTTTCTTT. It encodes CASSSTGGGNTEAFF.

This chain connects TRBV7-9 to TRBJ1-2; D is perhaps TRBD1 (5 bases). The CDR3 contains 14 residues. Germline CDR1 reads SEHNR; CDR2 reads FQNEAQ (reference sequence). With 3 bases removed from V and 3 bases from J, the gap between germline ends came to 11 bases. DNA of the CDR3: TGTGCCAGCAGCTTTAAGGGGTTGGACTATGGCTACACCTTC. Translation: CASSFKGLDYGYTF. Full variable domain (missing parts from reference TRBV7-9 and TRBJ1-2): DTGVSQNPRHKITKRGQNVTFRCDPISEHNRLYWYRQTLGQGPEFLTYFQNEAQLEKSRLLSDRFSAERPKGSFSTLEIQRTEQGDSAMYLCASSFKGLDYGYTFGSGTRLTVV.

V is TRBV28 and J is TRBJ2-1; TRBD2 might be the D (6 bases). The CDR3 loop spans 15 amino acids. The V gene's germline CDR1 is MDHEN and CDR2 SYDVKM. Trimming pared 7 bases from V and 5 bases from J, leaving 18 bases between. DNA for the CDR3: TGTGCCAGCAAAGGGTCCGGGACTGCCAACAATGAGCAGTTCTTC. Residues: CASKGSGTANNEQFF.

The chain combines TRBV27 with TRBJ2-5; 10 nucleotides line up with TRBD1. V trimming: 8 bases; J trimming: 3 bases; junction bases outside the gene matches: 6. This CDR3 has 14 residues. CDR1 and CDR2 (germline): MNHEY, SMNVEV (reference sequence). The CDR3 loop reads CASLTGTGEETQYF. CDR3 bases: TGTGCCAGCTTAACCGGGACAGGGGAAGAGACCCAGTACTTC.

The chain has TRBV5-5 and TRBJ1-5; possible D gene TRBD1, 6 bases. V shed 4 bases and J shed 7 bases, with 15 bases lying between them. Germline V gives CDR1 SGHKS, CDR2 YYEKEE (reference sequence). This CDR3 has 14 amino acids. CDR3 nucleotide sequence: TGTGCCAGCAGCCCGGCCCCGGGGGGCCAGCCCCAGCATTTT. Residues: CASSPAPGGQPQHF. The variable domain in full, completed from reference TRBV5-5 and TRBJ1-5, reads DAGVTQSPTHLIKTRGQQVTLRCSPISGHKSVSWYQQVLGQGPQFIFQYYEKEERGRGNFPDRFSARQFPNYSSELNVNALLLGDSALYLCASSPAPGGQPQHFGDGTRLSIL.

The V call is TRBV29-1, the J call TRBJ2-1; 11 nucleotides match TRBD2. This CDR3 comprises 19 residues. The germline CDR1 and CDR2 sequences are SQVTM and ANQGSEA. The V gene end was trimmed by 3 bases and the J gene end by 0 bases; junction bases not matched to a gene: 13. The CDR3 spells CSVEGLGLAARSSYNEQFF. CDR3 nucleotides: TGCAGCGTTGAGGGTCTGGGACTAGCGGCCCGGAGCTCCTACAATGAGCAGTTCTTC.

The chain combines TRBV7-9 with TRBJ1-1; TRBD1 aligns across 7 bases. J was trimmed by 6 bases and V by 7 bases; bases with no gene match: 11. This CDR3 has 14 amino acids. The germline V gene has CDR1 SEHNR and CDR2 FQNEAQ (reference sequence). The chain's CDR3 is CASNRQGSRSEAFF. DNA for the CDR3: TGTGCCAGCAACCGACAGGGAAGTAGGTCTGAAGCTTTCTTT.

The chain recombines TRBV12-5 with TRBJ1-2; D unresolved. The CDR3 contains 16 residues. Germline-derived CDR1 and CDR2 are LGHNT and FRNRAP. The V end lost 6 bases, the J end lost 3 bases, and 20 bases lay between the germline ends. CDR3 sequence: CASGSLGEGSHYGYTF. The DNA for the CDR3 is TGTGCTAGTGGCTCCCTCGGAGAGGGAAGTCACTATGGCTACACCTTC. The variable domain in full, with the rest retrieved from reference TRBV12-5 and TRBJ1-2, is DARVTQTPRHKVTEMGQEVTMRCQPILGHNTVFWYRQTMMQGLELLAYFRNRAPLDDSGMPKDRFSAEMPDATLATLKIQPSEPRDSAVYFCASGSLGEGSHYGYTFGSGTRLTVV.

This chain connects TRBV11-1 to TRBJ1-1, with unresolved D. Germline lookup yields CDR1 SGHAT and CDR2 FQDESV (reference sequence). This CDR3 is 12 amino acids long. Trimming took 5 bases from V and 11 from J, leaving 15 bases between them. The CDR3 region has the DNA TGTGCCAGCAGCCCTTTCGACACGGGGGCTTTCTTT. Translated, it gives CASSPFDTGAFF.

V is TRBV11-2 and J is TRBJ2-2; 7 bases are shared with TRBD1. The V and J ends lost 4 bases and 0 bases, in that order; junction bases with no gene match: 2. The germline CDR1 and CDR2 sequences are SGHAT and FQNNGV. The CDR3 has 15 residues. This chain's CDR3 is CASSYRGTNTGELFF. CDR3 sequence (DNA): TGTGCCAGCAGCTACAGGGGAACGAACACCGGGGAGCTGTTTTTT.

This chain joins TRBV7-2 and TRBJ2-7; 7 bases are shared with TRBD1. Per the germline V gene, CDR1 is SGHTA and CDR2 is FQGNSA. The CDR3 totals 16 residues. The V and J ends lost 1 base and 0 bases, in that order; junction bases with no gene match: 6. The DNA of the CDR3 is TGTGCCAGCAGCTTAGAGGGGGCCGTTAGCTCCTACGAGCAGTACTTC. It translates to CASSLEGAVSSYEQYF.

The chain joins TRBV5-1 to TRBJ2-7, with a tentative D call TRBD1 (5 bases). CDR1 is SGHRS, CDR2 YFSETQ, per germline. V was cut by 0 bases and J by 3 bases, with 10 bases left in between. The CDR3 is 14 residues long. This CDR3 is CASSLDQGLYEQYF. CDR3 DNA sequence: TGCGCCAGCAGCTTGGATCAGGGTCTCTACGAGCAGTACTTC.

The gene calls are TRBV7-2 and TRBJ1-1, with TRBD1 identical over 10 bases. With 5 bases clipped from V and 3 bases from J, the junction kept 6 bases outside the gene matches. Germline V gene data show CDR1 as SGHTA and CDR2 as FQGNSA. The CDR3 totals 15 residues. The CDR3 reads CASSPRTGGDTEAFF. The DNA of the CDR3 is TGTGCCAGCAGCCCCCGGACAGGGGGTGACACTGAAGCTTTCTTT.

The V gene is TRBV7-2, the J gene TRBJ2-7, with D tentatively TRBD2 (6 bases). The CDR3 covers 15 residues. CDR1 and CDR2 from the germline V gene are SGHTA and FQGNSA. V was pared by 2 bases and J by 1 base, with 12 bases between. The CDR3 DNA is TGTGCCAGCAGCTTAACGTCTAGCGAATCCTACGAGCAGTACTTC. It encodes CASSLTSSESYEQYF.

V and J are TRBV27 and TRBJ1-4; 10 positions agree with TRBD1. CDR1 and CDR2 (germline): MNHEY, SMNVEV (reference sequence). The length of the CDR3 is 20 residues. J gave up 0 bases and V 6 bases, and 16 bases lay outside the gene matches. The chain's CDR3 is CASRKRSGTGVFPTNEKLFF. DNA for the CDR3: TGTGCCAGCAGAAAAAGGTCCGGGACAGGGGTCTTCCCAACTAATGAAAAACTGTTTTTT.

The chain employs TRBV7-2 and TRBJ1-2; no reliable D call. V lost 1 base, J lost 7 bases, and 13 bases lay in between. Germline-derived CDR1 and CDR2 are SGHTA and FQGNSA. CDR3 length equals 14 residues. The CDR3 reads CASSLEAALRGYTF. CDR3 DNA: TGTGCCAGCAGCTTAGAGGCGGCACTACGTGGCTACACCTTC.

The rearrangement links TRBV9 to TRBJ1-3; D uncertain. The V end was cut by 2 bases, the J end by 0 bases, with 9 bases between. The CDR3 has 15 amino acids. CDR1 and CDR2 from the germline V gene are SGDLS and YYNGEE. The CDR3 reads CASSVGVPSGNTIYF. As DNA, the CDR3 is TGTGCCAGCAGCGTCGGGGTTCCCTCTGGAAACACCATATATTTT.